One and the same sample provided the 24 T cell receptor beta chains below, sequenced in a study of blood T cell repertoires in COVID-19. The protocol was immunoSEQ multiplex PCR, while the TCRdb copy is restricted to in-frame clones and leaves out a portion. The sample records more than 80,000 clones, about 90% being singletons. The sample comprised peripheral blood. These receptors all come from a man older than 75 with acute or convalescent COVID-19.

This chain uses TRBV29-1 with TRBJ1-4; TRBD1 matches at 12 bases. Germline loops: CDR1 SQVTM, CDR2 ANQGSEA. This CDR3 is built from 15 residues. J lost 7 bases, V lost 6 bases, and 9 bases had no gene match. The CDR3 loop is CSVQGTGGFSEKLFF. In DNA form, the CDR3 reads TGCAGCGTGCAAGGGACAGGGGGCTTTAGTGAAAAACTGTTTTTT.

The gene calls are TRBV12-3 or TRBV12-4 and TRBJ1-5, with no clear D. The CDR3 has 13 amino acids. V was trimmed by 3 bases and J by 9 bases, leaving 12 bases between them. The CDR3, as DNA: TGTGCCAGCAGTTTTTCCCTGGAGGCGCCCCAGCATTTT. Protein sequence: CASSFSLEAPQHF.

The chain combines TRBV19 with TRBJ2-6; D may be TRBD2 (5 bases). Trimming left V 3 bases short and J 1 base short, with 16 bases between. Germline values: CDR1 LNHDA, CDR2 SQIVND (reference sequence). This CDR3 is built from 18 residues. The CDR3 DNA is TGTGCCAGTAGTATCGCCCCTCCATCGGGGTCTGGGGCCAACGTCCTGACTTTC. Translating it yields CASSIAPPSGSGANVLTF.

This clone came up once. The rearrangement joins TRBV11-2 to TRBJ1-1, with 9 bases identical to TRBD1. Germline V lookup: CDR1 SGHAT, CDR2 FQNNGV. V shed 4 bases and J 4 bases; nucleotides not matched to a gene: 1. The CDR3 runs to 13 residues. CDR3 in DNA: TGTGCCAGCAGCTCGGGACAGGGCACTGAAGCTTTCTTT. Residues: CASSSGQGTEAFF.

The chain employs TRBV7-9 and TRBJ2-5, with 7 bases matching TRBD2. CDR1 SEHNR and CDR2 FQNEAQ come from the germline V gene (reference sequence). J lost 3 bases, V lost 0 bases, and 4 bases had no gene match. The CDR3 length is 15 residues. CDR3 sequence reads: CASSLAPGGEETQYF. The DNA for the CDR3 is TGTGCCAGCAGCTTAGCGCCGGGGGGAGAAGAGACCCAGTACTTC.

This rearrangement joins TRBV30 to TRBJ2-5, with 8 bases that match TRBD1. Germline lookup yields CDR1 GTSNPN and CDR2 SVGIG (reference sequence). The CDR3 consists of 19 residues. V lost 2 bases, J lost 5 bases, and 22 bases stayed unmatched. The CDR3 loop is CAWSPYRGGQGARVETQYF. CDR3 DNA: TGTGCCTGGAGTCCTTACCGGGGTGGGCAGGGGGCTAGGGTGGAGACCCAGTACTTC.

This clone was recorded only once. This chain connects TRBV7-2 to TRBJ1-1, with D perhaps TRBD1 (6 bases). The CDR3 sequence is 14 residues long. V was pared by 2 bases and J by 2 bases, with 9 bases between. Germline CDR1 and CDR2: SGHTA and FQGNSA. The CDR3 DNA reads TGTGCCAGCAGCTTAACCAGGGGCAACACTGAAGCTTTCTTT. This gives the protein CASSLTRGNTEAFF.

The V and J genes are TRBV9 and TRBJ1-1; perhaps TRBD1 as D (6 bases). This CDR3 has 15 amino acids. Trimming pared 7 bases from V and 5 bases from J, leaving 21 bases between. Germline lookup yields CDR1 SGDLS and CDR2 YYNGEE. The CDR3 sequence: CASAPSTGVKTEAFF. The CDR3 DNA is TGTGCCAGCGCCCCCTCGACAGGAGTTAAAACTGAAGCTTTCTTT.

The V and J genes are TRBV5-1 and TRBJ1-1; TRBD1 matches 10 bases. The V and J ends lost 4 bases and 11 bases, in that order; junction bases with no gene match: 8. The CDR3 covers 13 residues. Germline V CDR1 and CDR2: SGHRS, YFSETQ. In nucleotides, the CDR3 is TGCGCCAGCAGCCCCGGACAGGGGGATCGTGCTTTCTTT. This translates into CASSPGQGDRAFF. Variable domain in full (rest from reference TRBV5-1 and TRBJ1-1): KAGVTQTPRYLIKTRGQQVTLSCSPISGHRSVSWYQQTPGQGLQFLFEYFSETQRNKGNFPGRFSGRQFSNSRSEMNVSTLELGDSALYLCASSPGQGDRAFFGQGTRLTVV.

The chain has TRBV3-1 (or the pseudogene TRBV3-2) and TRBJ1-6; D is unresolved. Germline V gives CDR1 LGHDT, CDR2 YNNKEL (reference sequence). The CDR3 is 15 amino acids. The ends were cut back, 7 bases at V and 0 bases at J, with 10 bases in the middle. This CDR3 is CASTEGSSYNSPLHF. CDR3 sequence (DNA): TGTGCCAGCACCGAGGGCAGCTCCTATAATTCACCCCTCCACTTT.

The J gene is TRBJ2-1, the V gene TRBV20-1; D not certain. The germline V gene encodes CDR1 DFQATT and CDR2 SNEGSKA (reference sequence). CDR3 length equals 11 residues. V was pared by 7 bases and J by 1 base, with 5 bases between. The CDR3: CSVSSYNEQFF. DNA for the CDR3: TGCAGTGTCTCTTCCTACAATGAGCAGTTCTTC.

This clone was picked up one time. This rearrangement joins TRBV6-5 to TRBJ1-1; TRBD1 is a possible D gene (5 bases). The CDR3 runs 14 residues. Trimming removed 5 bases from V and 5 bases from J, with 15 bases in between. CDR1 and CDR2 from the germline V gene are MNHEY and SVGAGI. The CDR3 is CASSMQGSGTEAFF. The DNA for the CDR3 is TGTGCCAGCAGTATGCAGGGTAGTGGAACTGAAGCTTTCTTT.

This clone was observed a few times. The rearrangement joins TRBV6-5 to TRBJ1-2, with 7 bases lining up with TRBD1. The CDR3 covers 13 residues. Germline loops: CDR1 MNHEY, CDR2 SVGAGI. Unmatched junction bases numbered 5, after V lost 6 bases and J lost 4 bases. CDR3 nucleotide sequence: TGTGCCAGCAGCCCGGGACAGACCTATGGCTACACCTTC. This gives the protein CASSPGQTYGYTF.

This clone occurred once. V is TRBV7-2 and J is TRBJ1-5; D not certain. CDR1 is SGHTA and CDR2 is FQGNSA in the germline V gene. CDR3 length: 13 residues. V was clipped by 1 base and J by 6 bases, with 7 bases between them. The CDR3 reads CASSLGLGQPQHF. Here the CDR3 DNA reads TGTGCCAGCAGCTTAGGACTCGGTCAGCCCCAGCATTTT.

This clone was seen only once. The rearrangement joins TRBV5-6 to TRBJ2-1, with TRBD2 matching 11 bases. The V segment lost 4 bases and the J segment 5 bases; nucleotides outside the gene matches: 5. The CDR3 totals 15 residues. Germline V CDR1 and CDR2: SGHDT, YYEEEE. The CDR3 region has the DNA TGTGCCAGCAGCCCACTAGCGGGGGAGAACAATGAGCAGTTCTTC. Encoded protein: CASSPLAGENNEQFF.

This clone was picked up a small number of times. The chain is built from TRBV30 and TRBJ2-7; tentatively, D is TRBD2 (5 bases). Trimming cost V 3 bases and J 4 bases, with 16 bases left between them. Per the germline V gene, CDR1 is GTSNPN and CDR2 is SVGIG (reference sequence). CDR3 size: 14 residues. CDR3: CAWRTRLGEYEQYF. Written as DNA, the CDR3 is TGTGCCTGGAGGACACGACTGGGAGAATACGAGCAGTACTTC.

The V gene is TRBV5-4, the J gene TRBJ1-3; tentative D call: TRBD1 (5 bases). This CDR3 is 15 amino acids long. CDR1 SGHNT and CDR2 YYREEE come from the germline V gene (reference sequence). Trimming removed 0 bases from V and 4 bases from J, with 11 bases in between. The CDR3 is CASSLDQGGGNTIYF. The CDR3 coding sequence is TGTGCCAGCAGCTTGGACCAGGGAGGGGGAAACACCATATATTTT.

V is TRBV3-1 (or the pseudogene TRBV3-2) and J is TRBJ1-3; D not resolved. This CDR3 is 14 amino acids long. The germline V gene has CDR1 LGHDT and CDR2 YNNKEL (reference sequence). Trimming left V 1 base short and J 4 bases short, with 8 bases between. CDR3 bases: TGTGCCAGCAGCCAAGGTGAGAGCGGAAACACCATATATTTT. Translating it yields CASSQGESGNTIYF.

The chain joins TRBV7-2 to TRBJ1-2; 7 nucleotides agree with TRBD1. This CDR3 is built from 14 residues. Germline V gene lookup returns CDR1 SGHTA and CDR2 FQGNSA. V was clipped by 1 base and J by 8 bases; unmatched bases: 7. CDR3 nucleotide sequence: TGTGCCAGCAGCTTAGACTTCAGGGGGTACGGCTACACCTTC. Its protein is CASSLDFRGYGYTF.

J is TRBJ1-1 and V is TRBV6-5; TRBD1 aligns across 8 bases. V shed 2 bases, J shed 5 bases, and the junction held 4 bases outside the gene matches. The CDR3 loop spans 14 amino acids. The germline V gene encodes CDR1 MNHEY and CDR2 SVGAGI. The CDR3, as DNA: TGTGCCAGCAGTTACCTCACAGGGGGGACTGAAGCTTTCTTT. Translation gives CASSYLTGGTEAFF.

The rearrangement joins TRBV6-5 to TRBJ1-1; D remains ambiguous. Germline values: CDR1 MNHEY, CDR2 SVGAGI. The V and J ends lost 0 bases and 5 bases respectively, with 7 bases between them. CDR3 length: 13 residues. The CDR3 spells CASSYSKRTEAFF. As DNA, the CDR3 is TGTGCCAGCAGTTACTCGAAGAGGACTGAAGCTTTCTTT.

The chain couples TRBV30 to TRBJ1-1; D possibly corresponds to TRBD1 (6 bases). Per germline, CDR1 GTSNPN and CDR2 SVGIG (reference sequence). Trimming removed 1 base at V and 7 bases at J, with 10 bases between. There are 12 residues in the CDR3. The CDR3 region is CAWSGTDREAFF. The DNA of the CDR3 is TGTGCCTGGAGTGGGACAGACCGTGAAGCTTTCTTT.

The rearrangement joins TRBV21-1 to TRBJ1-5; the DNA was not used to check the table's D call, TRBD1. TRBV21-1 is noted as a pseudogene. This CDR3 is built from 15 residues. CDR3 protein: CATNYRGSSNQPQHF. The CDR3, as DNA: TGTGCCACTAACTACAGGGGATCAAGCAATCAGCCCCAGCATTTT.

The gene calls are TRBV6-1 and TRBJ2-4; TRBD2 matches 9 bases. The J segment lost 2 bases and the V segment lost 3 bases, leaving 14 bases of the junction unmatched. The CDR3 is 19 residues long. Per germline, CDR1 MNHNS and CDR2 SASEGT. The CDR3 spells CASSDVGGGAEYSKNIQYF. In DNA form, the CDR3 reads TGTGCCAGCAGTGATGTTGGCGGGGGGGCCGAATACTCCAAAAACATTCAGTACTTC.